A selection of T cell receptor beta chains follows, all from one sample in a study of T-cell memory formation after mild COVID-19. TCRdb called the 5' RACE reads again in MiXCR, with one record for every CDR3 protein. The table has hundreds of thousands of distinct CDR3 sequences, approximately 15% seen once. Source material: PBMCs or a T cell subset sorted from them (not recorded which). The source is an adult woman who had mild COVID-19 (a few samples of this study predate the infection). Cell type and time point are not known. Each CDR3 is given with its conserved first and last residue.

V gene,J gene,CDR3 protein
TRBV10-3,TRBJ2-5,CAIRRQGEEETQYF
TRBV25-1,TRBJ2-7,CASSETGFSDEQYF
TRBV5-1,TRBJ2-2,CASRGRPDTGELFF
TRBV6-1,TRBJ1-2,CASVVSGPTNYGYTF
TRBV7-9,TRBJ1-2,CASSSTGYGYGYTF
TRBV7-2,TRBJ2-7,CASSPSRGPGDEQYF
TRBV7-3,TRBJ2-1,CASSLPDKLAGGGEQFF
TRBV7-8,TRBJ2-7,CASSRHRGLSEQYF
TRBV20-1,TRBJ1-1,CSAPLPMNTEAFF
TRBV5-6,TRBJ2-1,CASSRGRNNEQFF
TRBV9,TRBJ2-3,CASSITGIGTDTQYF
TRBV9,TRBJ1-2,CASSSDRNGYTF
TRBV15,TRBJ2-1,CATSRDRLAGNEQFF
TRBV7-6,TRBJ2-5,CASSPLGTSGRLTQYF
TRBV7-8,TRBJ2-1,CASSSGRSSYNEQFF
TRBV14,TRBJ2-4,CASSQAPGNIQYF
TRBV5-1,TRBJ2-7,CASTNPGTSGYEQYF
TRBV7-9,TRBJ2-1,CASSQTSGGANEQFF
TRBV15,TRBJ1-2,CATSRDRVGYGYTF
TRBV7-6,TRBJ2-2,CASSSRDRGITGELFF
TRBV12-3/TRBV12-4,TRBJ1-5,CASTLGQGYQPQHF
TRBV5-5,TRBJ2-7,CASSRAAGREQYF
TRBV3-1,TRBJ1-2,CASSPGLYGYTF
TRBV4-2,TRBJ2-1,CASSQEAGSSNEQFF
TRBV4-2,TRBJ1-3,CASSPDVGGSGNTIYF
TRBV2,TRBJ1-5,CASSGRGGNNQPQHF
TRBV29-1,TRBJ1-1,CSGGDRDAFF
TRBV3-1,TRBJ1-4,CASSPPPQMSGEKLFF
TRBV12-3/TRBV12-4,TRBJ2-5,CASRTVWGGSETQYF
TRBV12-3/TRBV12-4,TRBJ2-5,CASSSIGPETQYF
TRBV6-6,TRBJ1-3,CASSYLESGNTIYF
TRBV6-6,TRBJ2-1,CASIRQGAYEQFF
TRBV7-8,TRBJ1-2,CASSLESASYGYTF
TRBV20-1,TRBJ2-7,CSARDSADLSYEQYF
TRBV28,TRBJ2-7,CASSPQGTGPIF
TRBV9,TRBJ2-7,CASTPTPGPYEQYF
TRBV4-3,TRBJ1-2,CASSQDVVGINYGYTF
TRBV15,TRBJ1-5,CATSRVSAGNQPQHF
TRBV12-3/TRBV12-4,TRBJ2-2,CASSLRGANTGELFF
TRBV28,TRBJ1-1,CASSIAGWGIANTEAFF
TRBV7-9,TRBJ1-2,CASSTGQGYGYTF
TRBV3-1,TRBJ1-1,CASSQGSGYAEAFF
TRBV4-3,TRBJ2-1,CASSQGTGAYNEQFF
TRBV4-2,TRBJ2-1,CASSQDERDEQFF
TRBV6-1,TRBJ2-5,CASSEHGQGAETQYF
TRBV12-3/TRBV12-4,TRBJ1-2,CASRPSGAKGYTF
TRBV5-1,TRBJ2-5,CASSRPGLEETQYF
TRBV19,TRBJ1-5,CASSIVGHDNQPQHF
TRBV7-2,TRBJ1-2,CASSLGRLGSGYTF
TRBV30,TRBJ2-1,CAWNSGGLGNEQFF
TRBV5-1,TRBJ1-3,CASSLAVGPGNTIYF
TRBV9,TRBJ2-1,CASSVDLTSARNEQFF
TRBV7-6,TRBJ2-5,CASSRDIRRASGAQARETQYF
TRBV7-9,TRBJ2-1,CASRGDLSSYNEQFF
TRBV20-1,TRBJ1-2,CSARDRGWGYGYTF
TRBV20-1,TRBJ2-3,CSASSSGSWADTQYF
TRBV20-1,TRBJ1-1,CSAREGQGGTEAFF